This T cell receptor beta chain emerged from a study of OX40 agonist ivuxolimab in advanced cancers. Study overall: Patients with hepatocellular carcinoma, melanoma, renal cell or head and neck cancer made up the dose-escalation patients. General study points: There was clonal expansion of CD4+ and CD8+ blood T cells by week 6 at 0.1 to 3.0 mg/kg.

CDR3 length equals 15 residues. CDR1 is SEHNR and CDR2 is FQNEAQ in the germline V gene (reference sequence). V shed 0 bases and J 3 bases; nucleotides not matched to a gene: 1. About this clone itself: Its antigen remains unidentified. The missing conserved phenylalanine or tryptophan at the end of this CDR3 makes a read error likely.

Sequencing was performed with immunoSEQ multiplex PCR; in TCRdb, only in-frame clones are kept and a portion is missing. The sample has tens of thousands of clones; 65% to 85% are singletons. The TCR was taken from an adult with an advanced solid tumor such as melanoma, head and neck, liver or kidney cancer. This chain joins TRBV7-9 and TRBJ2-7; 11 nucleotides match TRBD2. The sample here was CD4+ or CD8+ T cells sorted from blood, taken in a trial of the OX40 agonist ivuxolimab. CDR3 sequence (DNA): TGTGCCAGCAGCTTAGCCGGGACTAGCGGCTACGAGCAGTACTCC. As protein: CASSLAGTSGYEQYS.